The next 22 T cell receptor beta chains were all read from a single sample in a study of blood T cell repertoires in COVID-19. TCRdb's copy holds only in-frame clones and misses some; the assay was immunoSEQ multiplex PCR. The profile covers roughly 250,000 clones, with 75% to 95% appearing a single time and under 2.5% taken by the ten largest. Sequenced material: PBMCs or T cells enriched from blood (not recorded which). The receptors were gathered from a woman between 18 and 29 years old who had recovered from COVID-19.

This clone was seen repeatedly, ten times or more. This chain connects TRBV6-1 to TRBJ2-3; a possible D gene is TRBD2 (7 bases). Germline V gene lookup returns CDR1 MNHNS and CDR2 SASEGT. Trimming took off 3 bases at V and 6 bases at J, with 13 bases between the two ends. The CDR3 covers 14 residues. CDR3 sequence (DNA): TGTGCCAGCAGTGAGGGGGGGGGCCATGATACGCAGTATTTT. Amino acid sequence: CASSEGGGHDTQYF.

This chain uses TRBV28 with TRBJ1-4; 9 bases line up with TRBD1. There are 15 residues in the CDR3. V trimming: 6 bases; J trimming: 10 bases; junction bases outside the gene matches: 12. Germline CDR1 and CDR2: MDHEN and SYDVKM. CDR3: CASSVTGGMEGKLFF. The CDR3, as DNA: TGTGCCAGCAGCGTTACAGGGGGCATGGAAGGAAAACTGTTTTTT.

The V call is TRBV5-4, the J call TRBJ2-7; D possibly corresponds to TRBD1 (5 bases). CDR1 and CDR2 (germline): SGHNT, YYREEE (reference sequence). The CDR3 extends over 14 amino acids. With 5 bases removed from V and 2 bases from J, the gap between germline ends came to 14 bases. The CDR3 nucleotides read TGTGCCAGCAGTCCTGAGGCAGGGCCCTACGAGCAGTACTTC. It is translated as CASSPEAGPYEQYF.

CDR3 protein: CASSRIRDRADEQFF. The CDR3 nucleotides are TGTGCCAGCAGCCGTATAAGGGACAGGGCCGATGAGCAGTTCTTC. The chain has TRBV27 and TRBJ2-1, with 9 nucleotides matching TRBD1. In germline, CDR1 is MNHEY, CDR2 SMNVEV (reference sequence). Trimming at V came to 6 bases and at J to 8 bases, leaving 11 bases not matched to a gene. This CDR3 has 15 amino acids.

The V gene is TRBV9, the J gene TRBJ1-2; 7 bases map to TRBD1. Germline loops: CDR1 SGDLS, CDR2 YYNGEE. J gave up 4 bases and V 4 bases, and 4 bases lay outside the gene matches. This CDR3 has 13 amino acids. CDR3: CASSPGGSYGYTF. DNA for the CDR3: TGTGCCAGCAGCCCAGGGGGGTCCTATGGCTACACCTTC.

This clone came up once. The gene calls are TRBV12-5 and TRBJ2-7, with 7 bases lining up with TRBD1. Germline-derived CDR1 and CDR2 are LGHNT and FRNRAP. The CDR3 loop spans 12 amino acids. Losses at the gene ends were 4 bases for V and 9 bases for J; bases not matched to a gene: 6. CDR3 in amino acids: CASGSNRGGQYF. For the CDR3, the DNA is TGTGCTAGTGGTTCGAACAGGGGCGGGCAGTACTTC. The variable domain in full, completed from reference TRBV12-5 and TRBJ2-7, reads DARVTQTPRHKVTEMGQEVTMRCQPILGHNTVFWYRQTMMQGLELLAYFRNRAPLDDSGMPKDRFSAEMPDATLATLKIQPSEPRDSAVYFCASGSNRGGQYFGPGTRLTVT.

This chain joins TRBV12-3 or TRBV12-4 and TRBJ2-2; no firm D call. CDR3 length: 13 amino acids. Trimming stripped 6 bases from V and 4 bases from J, with 9 bases between. The DNA of the CDR3 is TGTGCCAGCAGGATCTCGGGCACCGGGGAGCTGTTTTTT. Residues: CASRISGTGELFF.

The rearrangement uses TRBV25-1 and TRBJ2-7, with D perhaps matching TRBD2 (5 bases). Looked up from germline, CDR1 is MGHDK and CDR2 is SYGVNS. The CDR3 totals 15 residues. Trimming pared 5 bases from V and 4 bases from J, leaving 18 bases between. The CDR3 protein is CASSKLIAGSYEQYF. The CDR3 nucleotides are TGTGCCAGCAGTAAGTTGATTGCGGGTAGTTACGAGCAGTACTTC.

The V gene is TRBV6-5, the J gene TRBJ1-1, with 7 bases lining up with TRBD1. The V and J ends lost 6 bases and 10 bases, in that order; junction bases with no gene match: 17. CDR3 length: 15 residues. Germline CDR1 MNHEY, CDR2 SVGAGI. The CDR3, as DNA: TGTGCCAGCAGACCTGTAATGGGACAGTGGGACGGAGCTTTCTTT. Amino acid sequence: CASRPVMGQWDGAFF.

The genes are TRBV15 and TRBJ1-4; D is undetermined. Deletions cut 0 bases from V and 7 bases from J, with 12 bases between. This CDR3 spans 15 amino acids. CDR1 and CDR2 (germline): LNHNV, YYDKDF (reference sequence). CDR3 loop: CATSRERVEGEKLFF. CDR3 DNA sequence: TGTGCCACCAGCAGAGAAAGGGTAGAGGGTGAAAAACTGTTTTTT.

The chain uses TRBV12-1 and TRBJ2-1; the listed D gene, TRBD2, was not tested against the DNA. TRBV12-1 is listed as a pseudogene. The CDR3 has 17 residues. The CDR3 loop reads CASSYPTSSSSYNEQFF. CDR3 DNA: TGTGCCAGCAGCTACCCGACTAGCTCAAGCTCCTACAATGAGCAGTTCTTC.

This clone appeared a few times. V usage is TRBV3-1 (or the pseudogene TRBV3-2) and J usage is TRBJ2-7, with 8 bases lining up with TRBD2. J was trimmed by 9 bases and V by 0 bases; bases with no gene match: 16. Looked up from germline, CDR1 is LGHDT and CDR2 is YNNKEL (reference sequence). The CDR3 length is 17 residues. CDR3 bases: TGTGCCAGCAGCCAAGATCTCGTGACTAGCGAGCCCCTCCGGCAGTACTTC. The encoded protein is CASSQDLVTSEPLRQYF.

The chain has TRBV19 and TRBJ2-5; weak D call: TRBD2 (6 bases). The germline gives CDR1 LNHDA, CDR2 SQIVND (reference sequence). V lost 4 bases, J lost 1 base, and 13 bases lay in between. The CDR3 consists of 15 residues. The CDR3 protein is CASSSLAIPQETQYF. In DNA form, the CDR3 reads TGTGCCAGTAGTAGCCTAGCGATTCCCCAAGAGACCCAGTACTTC.

The chain employs TRBV3-1 (or the pseudogene TRBV3-2) and TRBJ2-7, with D possibly matching TRBD2 (6 bases). Germline CDR1 is LGHDT and CDR2 is YNNKEL (reference sequence). This CDR3 is built from 15 residues. Trimming took 3 bases from V and 3 from J, leaving 15 bases between them. CDR3 bases: TGTGCCAGCAGCCATCCCCGGGAGATGGGCTACGAGCAGTACTTC. Translating it yields CASSHPREMGYEQYF.

The V gene is TRBV29-1, the J gene TRBJ1-1; possibly TRBD1 for D (6 bases). CDR1 is SQVTM and CDR2 is ANQGSEA in the germline V gene. With 5 bases removed from V and 1 base from J, the gap between germline ends came to 14 bases. The CDR3 runs to 14 residues. CDR3 sequence: CSVQRQVKNTEAFF. CDR3 DNA sequence: TGCAGCGTTCAAAGACAGGTAAAGAACACTGAAGCTTTCTTT.

This clone was recorded only once. The rearrangement uses TRBV4-1 and TRBJ1-2; 8 bases map to TRBD1. Germline CDR1 and CDR2: MGHRA and YSYEKL. This CDR3 is 17 amino acids long. With V trimmed by 1 base and J by 4 bases, 11 bases remained unmatched. CDR3 coding DNA: TGCGCCAGCAGCCAAGGGGGACAGGTTTTGGCCCTCTATGGCTACACCTTC. This encodes CASSQGGQVLALYGYTF.

The chain has TRBV6-5 and TRBJ2-2; a weak D match, TRBD2 (6 bases). Germline assignment: CDR1 MNHEY and CDR2 SVGAGI. The CDR3 totals 15 residues. V dropped 6 bases and J dropped 4 bases, with 15 bases sitting between them. CDR3 nucleotides: TGTGCCAGCAGCGGAGGGAGATCCGTCACCGGGGAGCTGTTTTTT. Its protein is CASSGGRSVTGELFF.

The chain joins TRBV11-3 to TRBJ2-5, with a tentative D call TRBD1 (5 bases). The CDR3 spans 13 residues. The germline gives CDR1 SGHNT, CDR2 YENEEA. Trimming shortened V by 8 bases and J by 1 base, and 11 bases separated the two germline ends. The CDR3 DNA reads as TGTGCCAGCGGGGCCGGGCCCCAAGAGACCCAGTACTTC. Protein sequence: CASGAGPQETQYF.

The CDR3 is CAISDLTGLLGNEQFF. The CDR3 DNA reads as TGTGCCATCAGTGACCTCACAGGGCTTCTGGGGAATGAGCAGTTCTTC. The V call is TRBV10-3, the J call TRBJ2-1; TRBD1 is a possible D gene (6 bases). Trimming left V 3 bases short and J 7 bases short, with 19 bases between. Germline CDR1 ENHRY, CDR2 SYGVKD. This CDR3 is 16 amino acids long.

J is TRBJ1-4 and V is TRBV2; 11 nucleotides line up with TRBD1. J lost 8 bases, V lost 6 bases, and 5 bases had no gene match. The germline CDR1 and CDR2 sequences are SNHLY and FYNNEI. CDR3 length equals 14 residues. The CDR3 loop reads CASSQGQGAEKLFF. CDR3 DNA sequence: TGTGCCAGCAGCCAAGGACAGGGGGCCGAAAAACTGTTTTTT.

This chain joins TRBV3-1 (or the pseudogene TRBV3-2) and TRBJ2-1, with D possibly being TRBD2 (5 bases). Germline CDR1 reads LGHDT; CDR2 reads YNNKEL (reference sequence). Trimming shortened V by 6 bases and J by 0 bases, and 6 bases separated the two germline ends. This CDR3 contains 13 residues. CDR3 sequence reads: CASSGSSYNEQFF. For the CDR3, the DNA is TGTGCCAGCAGTGGGAGCTCCTACAATGAGCAGTTCTTC.

In this sample, this clone turned up once. The V call is TRBV28, the J call TRBJ1-2; a possible D gene is TRBD1 (6 bases). Trimming removed 7 bases from V and 3 bases from J, with 18 bases in between. The CDR3 is 15 residues long. CDR1 and CDR2 (germline): MDHEN, SYDVKM. CDR3 region: CASIPGGQGYYGYTF. The CDR3 DNA sequence: TGTGCCAGCATCCCGGGAGGGCAGGGGTACTATGGCTACACCTTC.